A single sample gave rise to the 19 T cell receptor beta chains below, sequenced in a study of blood T cell repertoires in COVID-19. Clones were read by immunoSEQ multiplex PCR, and TCRdb kept only the in-frame ones, dropping some. The sample yields about 39,000 clones, about 75% seen once. The specimen sequenced was peripheral blood. These receptor sequences come from a man between 65 and 85 years old with active or convalescent COVID-19.

This chain links TRBV29-1 with TRBJ2-2; 9 bases fit TRBD1. This CDR3 is 14 amino acids long. V gave up 4 bases and J gave up 4 bases; unmatched junction bases: 4. Germline V gene sequence: CDR1 SQVTM, CDR2 ANQGSEA. As DNA, the CDR3 is TGCAGCGTTGTGGGGACAGGGACCACCGGGGAGCTGTTTTTT. Protein sequence: CSVVGTGTTGELFF.

The rearrangement joins TRBV6-5 to TRBJ2-7; D call uncertain. Germline V gene lookup returns CDR1 MNHEY and CDR2 SVGAGI. The ends were cut back, 8 bases at V and 3 bases at J, with 14 bases in the middle. The CDR3 is made up of 13 amino acids. The CDR3 region has the DNA TGTGCCAGCCTGGAGATTGCACGCTACGAGCAGTACTTC. Encoded protein: CASLEIARYEQYF.

The chain has TRBV2 and TRBJ2-5, with D hard to call. The germline V gene has CDR1 SNHLY and CDR2 FYNNEI. Trimming removed 8 bases at V and 4 bases at J, with 11 bases between. This CDR3 contains 12 residues. The CDR3 spells CASRSGTETQYF. Here the CDR3 DNA reads TGTGCCAGCCGCTCGGGTACAGAGACCCAGTACTTC.

This clone has only one observation. The chain joins TRBV6-5 to TRBJ1-6, with D possibly TRBD1 on 5 matching bases. The CDR3 spans 15 residues. Germline values: CDR1 MNHEY, CDR2 SVGAGI. V lost 0 bases to trimming and J lost 10 bases, with 13 bases between them. CDR3 amino acids: CASSYSVRGGSPLHF. The CDR3 DNA reads TGTGCCAGCAGTTACTCGGTTAGGGGAGGGTCACCCCTCCACTTT.

The chain has TRBV28 and TRBJ1-6; D is unclear. The germline gives CDR1 MDHEN, CDR2 SYDVKM. CDR3 size: 14 residues. Trimming took off 6 bases at V and 8 bases at J, with 14 bases between the two ends. CDR3 coding DNA: TGTGCCAGCAGGGGCCTATTACAGTATTCACCCCTCCACTTT. Its protein product is CASRGLLQYSPLHF.

V is TRBV30 and J is TRBJ2-3; 8 bases fit TRBD2. J lost 6 bases, V lost 0 bases, and 5 bases had no gene match. CDR3 length equals 14 residues. Germline lookup yields CDR1 GTSNPN and CDR2 SVGIG (reference sequence). CDR3 amino acids: CAWSVGGGLDTQYF. CDR3 sequence (DNA): TGTGCCTGGAGTGTAGGCGGGGGGTTGGATACGCAGTATTTT. Combining the CDR3 with reference TRBV30 and TRBJ2-3 gives the whole variable domain SQTIHQWPATLVQPVGSPLSLECTVEGTSNPNLYWYRQAAGRGLQLLFYSVGIGQISSEVPQNLSASRPQDRQFILSSKKLLLSDSGFYLCAWSVGGGLDTQYFGPGTRLTVL.

The chain combines TRBV9 with TRBJ2-2; 7 bases are a match to TRBD2. From germline, CDR1 is SGDLS and CDR2 YYNGEE. Germline trimming cut 3 bases from V and 0 bases from J; bases unmatched to any gene: 2. The CDR3 length is 15 residues. The CDR3 nucleotides are TGTGCCAGCAGCGCCCGGGGGGCGAACACCGGGGAGCTGTTTTTT. Its translation: CASSARGANTGELFF.

The chain carries TRBV5-8 and TRBJ1-2, with D maybe TRBD1 (6 bases). Germline V gene data show CDR1 as SGHTS and CDR2 as YDEGEE. The V end lost 2 bases, the J end lost 7 bases, and 12 bases lay between the germline ends. The length of the CDR3 is 13 residues. Here the CDR3 DNA reads TGTGCCAGCAGCTTAGGGGGGGTTCGTGGCTACACCTTC. Translated: CASSLGGVRGYTF.

The rearrangement joins TRBV7-6 to TRBJ1-2; D is possibly TRBD1 (5 bases). CDR3 size: 13 residues. Trimming left V 3 bases short and J 8 bases short, with 13 bases between. CDR1 and CDR2 from the germline V gene are SGHVS and FNYEAQ. The chain's CDR3 is CASSFSGTSGYTF. Here the CDR3 DNA reads TGTGCCAGCAGCTTCTCCGGGACTTCGGGCTACACCTTC.

The rearrangement links TRBV3-1 (or the pseudogene TRBV3-2) to TRBJ2-7; TRBD1 matches 10 bases. V was pared by 1 base and J by 3 bases, with 6 bases of the junction left unmatched. Germline V gene lookup returns CDR1 LGHDT and CDR2 YNNKEL (reference sequence). The CDR3 is made up of 16 amino acids. The DNA of the CDR3 is TGTGCCAGCAGCCAAGGTGGGGGACAGGGGATCTACGAGCAGTACTTC. It encodes CASSQGGGQGIYEQYF.

The rearrangement uses TRBV11-2 and TRBJ2-2; 12 positions agree with TRBD2. The CDR3 is 16 residues long. The germline CDR1 and CDR2 sequences are SGHAT and FQNNGV. The V gene end was trimmed by 4 bases and the J gene end by 6 bases; junction bases not matched to a gene: 6. CDR3 in amino acids: CASSSQTSGGSGELFF. CDR3 DNA: TGTGCCAGCAGCTCGCAGACTAGCGGGGGTTCCGGGGAGCTGTTTTTT.

The V and J genes are TRBV7-6 and TRBJ1-1, with TRBD1 matching 9 bases. The CDR3 covers 16 residues. The V gene end was trimmed by 4 bases and the J gene end by 9 bases; junction bases not matched to a gene: 15. Germline CDR1 is SGHVS and CDR2 is FNYEAQ. CDR3 bases: TGTGCCAGCAGCTCTACCCTCGGACAGGGGACCTCTAAAGCTTTCTTT. This codes for CASSSTLGQGTSKAFF.

The chain joins TRBV7-9 to TRBJ2-1; 10 bases match TRBD2. CDR1 is SEHNR and CDR2 is FQNEAQ in the germline V gene (reference sequence). The CDR3 spans 16 residues. V was clipped by 5 bases and J by 10 bases; unmatched bases: 14. The CDR3 reads CASSLVRLAGAPEQFF. The CDR3 DNA is TGTGCCAGCAGCCTAGTGAGGCTAGCGGGGGCCCCCGAGCAGTTCTTC.

This chain connects TRBV30 to TRBJ1-1, with a possible D match to TRBD1 (5 bases). This CDR3 is built from 15 residues. V was shortened by 2 bases and J by 1 base, with 14 bases between the two germline ends. Germline V gives CDR1 GTSNPN, CDR2 SVGIG (reference sequence). The chain's CDR3 is CAWSTRGTSNTEAFF. The CDR3 bases are TGTGCCTGGAGTACCCGAGGGACTTCGAACACTGAAGCTTTCTTT.

This clone was observed a few times. V is TRBV2 and J is TRBJ1-1; D remains ambiguous. The CDR3 length is 10 residues. With 11 bases removed from V and 5 bases from J, the gap between germline ends came to 9 bases. Per germline, CDR1 SNHLY and CDR2 FYNNEI. The CDR3 loop is CAGKETEAFF. Here the CDR3 DNA reads TGTGCCGGCAAGGAGACTGAAGCTTTCTTT.

V usage is TRBV5-6 and J usage is TRBJ2-7; 7 bases are shared with TRBD1. The germline V gene encodes CDR1 SGHDT and CDR2 YYEEEE. The ends lost 5 bases at V and 3 bases at J; junction bases unmatched: 5. The CDR3 is 13 residues long. The CDR3 sequence: CASSSTGNYEQYF. CDR3 nucleotide sequence: TGTGCCAGCAGTTCGACAGGGAACTACGAGCAGTACTTC.

The chain couples TRBV6-5 to TRBJ2-7, with 10 positions matching TRBD1. The CDR3 is 13 amino acids. With 7 bases clipped from V and 5 bases from J, the junction kept 5 bases outside the gene matches. Germline lookup yields CDR1 MNHEY and CDR2 SVGAGI. The CDR3 loop is CASTIGQGDEQYF. The CDR3 bases are TGTGCCAGCACTATAGGACAGGGGGACGAGCAGTACTTC.

The gene calls are TRBV6-1 and TRBJ2-7; 9 positions match TRBD1. Germline V gives CDR1 MNHNS, CDR2 SASEGT. The junction had 3 bases not matched to a gene; V was cut back by 0 bases and J by 3 bases. The CDR3 extends over 15 amino acids. The DNA of the CDR3 is TGTGCCAGCAGTGAAGCGTCGGGACAGGGCTACGAGCAGTACTTC. This encodes CASSEASGQGYEQYF.

DNA of the CDR3: TGTGCCACGACAGGGGTTCGGGCTGAAGCTTTCTTT. Translated: CATTGVRAEAFF. V gene TRBV28 combines with J gene TRBJ1-1; 8 nucleotides match TRBD1. The CDR3 covers 12 residues. Trimming cost V 10 bases and J 6 bases; bases outside gene matches: 7. Germline V gene data show CDR1 as MDHEN and CDR2 as SYDVKM.